The TCR beta chain described here comes from a study of regulatory T cells in long-lasting Graves disease. The study's findings and limits: The persistent group shared around 3,000 public clonotypes, more than the roughly 970 shared by new patients. TRBV28, TRBJ1-2 and TRBJ2-5 emerged as the favored segments in persistent disease.

Ten or more counts support this clonotype. Its antigen is undetermined. Time point reported: persistent/refractory GD, antithyroid drugs over 5 years with positive TRAb. PBMC RNA was the source of the TCR library. The authors built TCR beta libraries using iRepertoire HTBI primers and Arm-PCR of CDR3 regions. A single record per CDR3 protein comes from TCRdb applying MiXCR to the multiplex PCR reads. The table includes around 340,000 distinct CDR3 sequences, 20% detected once. CDR3 length: 16 amino acids. The V gene end was trimmed by 3 bases and the J gene end by 3 bases; junction bases not matched to a gene: 9. CDR1 SEHNR and CDR2 FQNEAQ come from the germline V gene (reference sequence).

The receptor comes from a female donor with Graves disease. The chain has TRBV7-9 and TRBJ2-7; 9 bases match TRBD2. Sequencing used peripheral blood mononuclear cells (PBMCs), obtained when the disease was refractory, from a patient treated with antithyroid drugs. The CDR3 sequence: CASSLLSLAGYYEQYF. As DNA, the CDR3 is TGTGCCAGCAGCTTGTTGTCGCTAGCGGGATACTACGAGCAGTACTTC.